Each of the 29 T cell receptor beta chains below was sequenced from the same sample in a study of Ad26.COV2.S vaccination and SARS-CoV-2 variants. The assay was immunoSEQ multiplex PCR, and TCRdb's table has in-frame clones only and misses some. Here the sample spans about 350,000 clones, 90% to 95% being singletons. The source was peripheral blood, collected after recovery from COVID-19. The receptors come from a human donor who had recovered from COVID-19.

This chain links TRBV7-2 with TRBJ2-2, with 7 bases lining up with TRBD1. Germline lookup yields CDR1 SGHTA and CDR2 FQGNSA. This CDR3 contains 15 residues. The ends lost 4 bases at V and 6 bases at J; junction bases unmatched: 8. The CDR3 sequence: CASSSDRVRAGELFF. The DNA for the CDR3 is TGTGCCAGCAGCTCCGACAGGGTTAGGGCCGGGGAGCTGTTTTTT.

CDR3 nucleotides: TGTGCCAGCAGCGTGGGGACTAGCGTCAACTACGAGCAGTACTTC. This translates into CASSVGTSVNYEQYF. V and J are TRBV9 and TRBJ2-7; 10 bases fit TRBD2. J was trimmed by 3 bases and V by 2 bases; bases with no gene match: 5. CDR1 is SGDLS and CDR2 is YYNGEE in the germline V gene. This CDR3 region has 15 residues.

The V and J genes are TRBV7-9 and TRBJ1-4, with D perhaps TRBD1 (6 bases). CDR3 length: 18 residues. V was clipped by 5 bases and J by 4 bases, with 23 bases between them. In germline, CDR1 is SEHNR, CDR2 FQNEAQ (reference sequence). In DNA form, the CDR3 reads TGTGCCAGCAGCATACTTGACAGGCCCGGGGAGATTAATGAAAAACTGTTTTTT. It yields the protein CASSILDRPGEINEKLFF.

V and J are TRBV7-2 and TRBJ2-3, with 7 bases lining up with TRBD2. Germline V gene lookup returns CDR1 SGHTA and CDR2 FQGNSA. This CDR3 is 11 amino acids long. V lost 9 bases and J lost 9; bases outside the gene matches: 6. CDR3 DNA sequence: TGTGCCAGTGGACTAGGCAGCACGCAGTATTTT. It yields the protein CASGLGSTQYF.

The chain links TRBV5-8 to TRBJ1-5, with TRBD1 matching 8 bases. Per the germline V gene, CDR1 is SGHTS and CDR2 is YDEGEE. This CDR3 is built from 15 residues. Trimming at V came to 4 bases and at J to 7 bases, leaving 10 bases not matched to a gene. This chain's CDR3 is CASSPDRERKQPQHF. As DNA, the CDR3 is TGTGCCAGCAGCCCGGACAGGGAAAGGAAACAGCCCCAGCATTTT.

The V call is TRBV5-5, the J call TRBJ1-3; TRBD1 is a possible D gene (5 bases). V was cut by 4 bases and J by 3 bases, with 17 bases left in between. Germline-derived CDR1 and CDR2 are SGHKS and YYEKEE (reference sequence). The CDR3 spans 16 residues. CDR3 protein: CASSPPRGGGGNTIYF. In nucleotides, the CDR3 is TGTGCCAGCAGCCCCCCGCGCGGGGGAGGTGGAAACACCATATATTTT.

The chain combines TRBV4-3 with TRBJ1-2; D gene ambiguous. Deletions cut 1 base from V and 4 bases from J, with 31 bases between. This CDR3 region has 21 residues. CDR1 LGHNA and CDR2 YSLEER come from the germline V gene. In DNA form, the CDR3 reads TGCGCCAGCAGCCAAGTTGTATTTGGGGAGGGCCCTACTTATCGGGGCTATGGCTACACCTTC. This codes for CASSQVVFGEGPTYRGYGYTF.

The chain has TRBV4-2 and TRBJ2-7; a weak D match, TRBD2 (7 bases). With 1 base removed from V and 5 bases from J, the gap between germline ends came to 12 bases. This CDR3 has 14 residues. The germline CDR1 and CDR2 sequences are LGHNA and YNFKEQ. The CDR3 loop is CASSQAGGRDEQYF. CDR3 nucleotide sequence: TGTGCCAGCAGCCAAGCGGGGGGCAGGGACGAGCAGTACTTC.

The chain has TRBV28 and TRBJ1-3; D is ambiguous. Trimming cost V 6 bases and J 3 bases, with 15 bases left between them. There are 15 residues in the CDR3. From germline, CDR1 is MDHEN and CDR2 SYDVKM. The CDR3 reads CASSPPQDGGNTIYF. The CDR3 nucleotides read TGTGCCAGCAGCCCACCTCAGGACGGTGGAAACACCATATATTTT.

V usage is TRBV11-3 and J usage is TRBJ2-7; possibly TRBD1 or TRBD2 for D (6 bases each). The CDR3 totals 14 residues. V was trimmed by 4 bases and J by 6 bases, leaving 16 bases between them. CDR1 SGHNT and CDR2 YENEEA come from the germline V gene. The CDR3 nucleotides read TGTGCCAGCAGCTCAAAAGGGGGGAAGAGCGAGCAGTACTTC. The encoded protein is CASSSKGGKSEQYF.

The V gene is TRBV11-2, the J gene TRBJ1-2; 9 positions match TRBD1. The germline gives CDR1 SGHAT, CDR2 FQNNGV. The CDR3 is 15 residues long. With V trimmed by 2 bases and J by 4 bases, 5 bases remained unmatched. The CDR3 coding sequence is TGTGCCAGCAGCTTAAACACAGGGGGCTTCTATGGCTACACCTTC. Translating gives CASSLNTGGFYGYTF.

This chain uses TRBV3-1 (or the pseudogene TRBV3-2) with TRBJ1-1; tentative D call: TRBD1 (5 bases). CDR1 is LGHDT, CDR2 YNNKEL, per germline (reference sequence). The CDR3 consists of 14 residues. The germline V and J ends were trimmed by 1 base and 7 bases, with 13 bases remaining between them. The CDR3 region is CASSQGGQGGEAFF. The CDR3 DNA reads TGTGCCAGCAGCCAAGGTGGCCAGGGTGGTGAAGCTTTCTTT.

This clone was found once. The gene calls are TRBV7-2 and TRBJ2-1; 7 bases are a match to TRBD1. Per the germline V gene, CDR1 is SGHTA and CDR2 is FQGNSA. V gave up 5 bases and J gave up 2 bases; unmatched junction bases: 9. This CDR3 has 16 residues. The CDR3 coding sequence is TGTGCCAGCAGCCTTAGGGGACAGTATACCTACAATGAGCAGTTCTTC. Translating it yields CASSLRGQYTYNEQFF. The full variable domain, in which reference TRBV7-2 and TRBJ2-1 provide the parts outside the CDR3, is GAGVSQSPSNKVTEKGKDVELRCDPISGHTALYWYRQSLGQGLEFLIYFQGNSAPDKSGLPSDRFSAERTGGSVSTLTIQRTQQEDSAVYLCASSLRGQYTYNEQFFGPGTRLTVL.

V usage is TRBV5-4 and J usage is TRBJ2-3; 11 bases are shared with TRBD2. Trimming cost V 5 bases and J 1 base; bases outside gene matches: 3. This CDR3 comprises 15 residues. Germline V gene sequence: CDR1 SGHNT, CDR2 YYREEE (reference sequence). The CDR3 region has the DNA TGTGCCAGCAGTCTGACTAGCGGGGGCACAGATACGCAGTATTTT. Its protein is CASSLTSGGTDTQYF.

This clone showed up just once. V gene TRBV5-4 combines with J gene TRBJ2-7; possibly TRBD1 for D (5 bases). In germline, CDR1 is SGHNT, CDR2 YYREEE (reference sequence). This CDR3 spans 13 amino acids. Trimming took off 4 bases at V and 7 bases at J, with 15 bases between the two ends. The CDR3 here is CASSQQGLGEQYF. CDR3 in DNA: TGTGCCAGCAGCCAGCAGGGTTTGGGGGAGCAGTACTTC.

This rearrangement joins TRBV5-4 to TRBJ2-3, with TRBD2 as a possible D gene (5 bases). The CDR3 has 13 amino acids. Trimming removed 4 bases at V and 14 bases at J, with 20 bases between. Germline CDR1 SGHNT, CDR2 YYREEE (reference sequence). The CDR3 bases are TGTGCCAGCAGCCGGGCCCCCTCAAGGGAGTGGTATTTT. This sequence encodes CASSRAPSREWYF.

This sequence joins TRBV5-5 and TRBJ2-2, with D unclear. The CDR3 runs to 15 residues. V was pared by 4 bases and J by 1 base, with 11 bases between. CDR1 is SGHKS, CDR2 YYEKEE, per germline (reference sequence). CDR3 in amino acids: CASSLIPRNTGELFF. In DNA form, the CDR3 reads TGTGCCAGCAGCCTAATTCCCAGGAACACCGGGGAGCTGTTTTTT.

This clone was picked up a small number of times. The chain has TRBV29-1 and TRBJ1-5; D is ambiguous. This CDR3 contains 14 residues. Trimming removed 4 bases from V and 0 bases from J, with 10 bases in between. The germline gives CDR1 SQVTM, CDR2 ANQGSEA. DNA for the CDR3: TGCAGCGTTGGGGAGGTGAATAGCAATCAGCCCCAGCATTTT. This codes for CSVGEVNSNQPQHF.

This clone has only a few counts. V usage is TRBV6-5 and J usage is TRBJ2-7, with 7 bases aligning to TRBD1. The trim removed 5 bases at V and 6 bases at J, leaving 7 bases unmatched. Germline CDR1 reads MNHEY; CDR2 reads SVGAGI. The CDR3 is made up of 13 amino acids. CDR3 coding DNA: TGTGCCAGCAGTAACCAGGGGGTCGCCGAGCAGTACTTC. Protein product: CASSNQGVAEQYF.

The DNA for the CDR3 is TGTGCCAGCAGCGTAGGAGGGGGACTCCCCTATGGCTACACCTTC. It codes for CASSVGGGLPYGYTF. The chain joins TRBV9 to TRBJ1-2; D perhaps matches TRBD1 (6 bases). V was pared by 0 bases and J by 4 bases, with 13 bases between. Germline V gene data show CDR1 as SGDLS and CDR2 as YYNGEE. The CDR3 runs to 15 residues.

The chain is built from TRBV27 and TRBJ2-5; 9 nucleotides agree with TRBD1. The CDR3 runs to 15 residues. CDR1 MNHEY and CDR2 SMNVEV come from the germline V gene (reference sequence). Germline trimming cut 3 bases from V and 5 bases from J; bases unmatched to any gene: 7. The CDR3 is CASSFTGGPRETQYF. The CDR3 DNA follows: TGTGCCAGCAGTTTTACAGGGGGCCCACGCGAGACCCAGTACTTC.

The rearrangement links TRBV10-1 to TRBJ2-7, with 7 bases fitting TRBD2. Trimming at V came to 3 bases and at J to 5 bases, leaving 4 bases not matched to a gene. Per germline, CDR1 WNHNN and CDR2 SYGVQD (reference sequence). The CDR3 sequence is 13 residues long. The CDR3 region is CASSDRLADEQYF. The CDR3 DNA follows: TGCGCCAGCAGTGACCGACTAGCCGACGAGCAGTACTTC.

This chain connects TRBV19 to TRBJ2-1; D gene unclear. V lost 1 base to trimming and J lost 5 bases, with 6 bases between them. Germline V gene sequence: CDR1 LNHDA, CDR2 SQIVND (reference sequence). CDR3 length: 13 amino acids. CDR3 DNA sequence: TGTGCCAGTAGTATAGCTTGGGACAATGAGCAGTTCTTC. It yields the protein CASSIAWDNEQFF. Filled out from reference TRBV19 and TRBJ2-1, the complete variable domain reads DGGITQSPKYLFRKEGQNVTLSCEQNLNHDAMYWYRQDPGQGLRLIYYSQIVNDFQKGDIAEGYSVSREKKESFPLTVTSAQKNPTAFYLCASSIAWDNEQFFGPGTRLTVL.

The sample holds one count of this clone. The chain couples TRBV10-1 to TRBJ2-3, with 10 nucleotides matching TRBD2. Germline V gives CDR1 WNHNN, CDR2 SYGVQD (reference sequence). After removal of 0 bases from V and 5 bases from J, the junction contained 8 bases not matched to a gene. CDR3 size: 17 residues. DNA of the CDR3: TGCGCCAGCAGTGAGTCTAGCGGGGGGCCGCCCGGAGATACGCAGTATTTT. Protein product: CASSESSGGPPGDTQYF.

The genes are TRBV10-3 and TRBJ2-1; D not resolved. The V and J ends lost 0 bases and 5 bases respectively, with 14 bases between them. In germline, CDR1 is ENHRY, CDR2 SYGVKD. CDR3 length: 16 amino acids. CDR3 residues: CAISESRGASNNEQFF. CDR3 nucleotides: TGTGCCATCAGTGAGTCCCGAGGAGCGAGCAACAATGAGCAGTTCTTC.

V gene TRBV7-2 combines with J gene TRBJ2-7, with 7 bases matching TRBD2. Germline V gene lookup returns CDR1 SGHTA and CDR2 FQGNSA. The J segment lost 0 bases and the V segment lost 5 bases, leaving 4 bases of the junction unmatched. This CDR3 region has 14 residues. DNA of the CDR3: TGTGCCAGCAGCCTCGGACTAGGCTCCTACGAGCAGTACTTC. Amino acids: CASSLGLGSYEQYF.

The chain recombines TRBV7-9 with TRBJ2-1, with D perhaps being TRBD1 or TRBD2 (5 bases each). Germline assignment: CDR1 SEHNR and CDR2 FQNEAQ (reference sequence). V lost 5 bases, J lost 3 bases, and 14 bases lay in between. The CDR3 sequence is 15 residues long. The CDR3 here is CASSPGTGLYNEQFF. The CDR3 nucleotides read TGTGCCAGCAGCCCCGGGACGGGCCTCTACAATGAGCAGTTCTTC. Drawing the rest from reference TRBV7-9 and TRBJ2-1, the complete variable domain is DTGVSQNPRHKITKRGQNVTFRCDPISEHNRLYWYRQTLGQGPEFLTYFQNEAQLEKSRLLSDRFSAERPKGSFSTLEIQRTEQGDSAMYLCASSPGTGLYNEQFFGPGTRLTVL.

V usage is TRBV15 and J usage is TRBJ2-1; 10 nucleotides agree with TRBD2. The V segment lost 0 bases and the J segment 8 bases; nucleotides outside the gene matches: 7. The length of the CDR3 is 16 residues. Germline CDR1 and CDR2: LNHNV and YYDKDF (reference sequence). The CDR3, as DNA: TGTGCCACCAGCAGAGATCGGAGCGGGGGGGCTCATGAGCAGTTCTTC. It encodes CATSRDRSGGAHEQFF.

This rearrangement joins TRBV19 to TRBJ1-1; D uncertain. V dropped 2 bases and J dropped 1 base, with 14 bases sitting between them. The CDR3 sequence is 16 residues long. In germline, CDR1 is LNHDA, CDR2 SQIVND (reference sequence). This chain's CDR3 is CASSIKEGFSNTEAFF. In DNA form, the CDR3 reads TGTGCCAGTAGTATAAAGGAGGGCTTTTCGAACACTGAAGCTTTCTTT.